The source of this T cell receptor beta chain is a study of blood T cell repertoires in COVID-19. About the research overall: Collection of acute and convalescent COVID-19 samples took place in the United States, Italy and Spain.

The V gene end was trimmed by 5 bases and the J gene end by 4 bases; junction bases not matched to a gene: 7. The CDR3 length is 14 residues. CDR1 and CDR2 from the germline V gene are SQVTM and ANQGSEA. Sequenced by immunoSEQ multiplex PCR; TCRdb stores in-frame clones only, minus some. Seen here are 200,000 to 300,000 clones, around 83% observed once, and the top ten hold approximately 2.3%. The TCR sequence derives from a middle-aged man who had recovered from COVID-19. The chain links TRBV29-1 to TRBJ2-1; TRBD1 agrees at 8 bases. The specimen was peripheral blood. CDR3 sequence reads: CSVHRGNAYNEQFF. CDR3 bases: TGCAGCGTTCACAGGGGGAATGCATACAATGAGCAGTTCTTC.